The entry that follows covers one T cell receptor beta chain sequence. Its target is not known. This entry is derived from a study of cytomegalovirus exposure and HLA in healthy donors. The germline V gene has CDR1 SQVTM and CDR2 ANQGSEA. The CDR3 sequence is 14 residues long. Both 60 Vbeta primers and 13 Jbeta primers went into the PCR. The protocol was immunoSEQ multiplex PCR, while the TCRdb copy is restricted to in-frame clones and leaves out a portion. The sample consists of around 92,000 clones, 65% to 85% of them appearing once. Whole-study findings and limits: Several V segments, TRBV6-2 and TRBV6-3 among them, could not be told apart and were dropped. Most likely, a cluster of highly shared sequence variants arose as a sequencing artifact. The study labeled about 160 TCR beta chains cytomegalovirus-associated.

The sequenced sample was PBMCs. V and J are TRBV29-1 and TRBJ1-1; 10 nucleotides match TRBD1. The TCR sequence derives from a man between 18 and 35 years old in good health and CMV-seronegative. The CDR3 nucleotides read TGCTCAGGCCGGGACAGGGGCATGAACACTGAAGCTTTCTTT. Residues: CSGRDRGMNTEAFF.